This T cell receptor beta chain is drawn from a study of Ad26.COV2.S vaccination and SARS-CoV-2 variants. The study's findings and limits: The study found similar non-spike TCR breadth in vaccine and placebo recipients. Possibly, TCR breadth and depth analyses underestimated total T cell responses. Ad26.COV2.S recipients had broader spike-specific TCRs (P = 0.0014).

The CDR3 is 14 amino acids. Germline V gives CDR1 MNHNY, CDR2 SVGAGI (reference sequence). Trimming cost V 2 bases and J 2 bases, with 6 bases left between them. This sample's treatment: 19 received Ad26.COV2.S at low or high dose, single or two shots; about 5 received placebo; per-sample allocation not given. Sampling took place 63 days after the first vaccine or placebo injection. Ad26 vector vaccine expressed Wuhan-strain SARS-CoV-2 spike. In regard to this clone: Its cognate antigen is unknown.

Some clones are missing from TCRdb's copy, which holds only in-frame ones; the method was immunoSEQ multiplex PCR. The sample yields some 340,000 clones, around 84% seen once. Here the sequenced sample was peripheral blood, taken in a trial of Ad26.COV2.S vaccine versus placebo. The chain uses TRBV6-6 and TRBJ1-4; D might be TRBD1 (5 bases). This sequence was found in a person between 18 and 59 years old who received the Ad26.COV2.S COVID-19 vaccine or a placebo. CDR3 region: CASSYRGTNEKLFF. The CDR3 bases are TGTGCCAGCAGTTACAGGGGTACTAATGAAAAACTGTTTTTT.